Listed below are T cell receptor beta chains from one sample, sequenced in a study of regulatory T cells in long-lasting Graves disease. TCRdb ran MiXCR on the multiplex PCR reads and lists one entry per CDR3 protein. Counted here are approximately 400,000 distinct CDR3 sequences, about 15% occurring once; the ten biggest clones make up around 7.6%. These same data were also listed under a study on T cells in Graves' hyperthyroidism and ophthalmopathy.

The source material was peripheral blood mononuclear cells (PBMCs), sampled at new diagnosis, from a patient treated with antithyroid drugs. The receptors here all came from a woman in her forties with Graves disease. The CDR3 runs from the conserved cysteine through the conserved F or W. D genes are given only for firm matches. Clone size, where shown, is once, few, many, or a class for clones that have expanded.

TRBV29-1	TRBJ1-1	many	TRBD1	TGCAGCGTTGAAGATCAGGGGGGCACTGAAGCTTTCTTT	CSVEDQGGTEAFF
TRBV6-5	TRBJ1-3	many	NA	TGTGCCAGCAGTTCCCCCGTCGGGGGCGCCAGCTCTGGAAACACCATATATTTT	CASSSPVGGASSGNTIYF
TRBV19	TRBJ2-5	many	NA	TGTGCCAGTAGTATAGATCATAAGGCAGGCCAAGAGACCCAGTACTTC	CASSIDHKAGQETQYF
TRBV7-2	TRBJ2-7	many	NA	TGTGCCACCCGCAGGTCGGTCGGGGCGGACGAGCAGTACTTC	CATRRSVGADEQYF
TRBV10-2	TRBJ2-7	many	TRBD2	TGCGCCAGCAGTGATGGTTCTAGGCTAGCGGCCTCCTACGAGCAGTACTTC	CASSDGSRLAASYEQYF
TRBV9	TRBJ2-3	NA	TRBD2	TGTGCCAGCAGCGTAGGACTAGCGGGTTACGCAGATACGCAGTATTTT	CASSVGLAGYADTQYF
TRBV27	TRBJ1-5	NA	TRBD1	TGTGCCAGCAGTCCCTCCGGTTACAGGGGACGCGGCAATCAGCCCCAGCATTTT	CASSPSGYRGRGNQPQHF
TRBV28	TRBJ1-5	NA	NA	TGTGCCAGCAGAGTAGTCACAGGGTTTTATAGCAATCAGCCCCTGCATTTT	CASRVVTGFYSNQPLHF
TRBV5-1	TRBJ1-1	many	TRBD1	TGCGCCAGCAGCTTGATACTTGGCCAGGGGGGAGCTTTCTTT	CASSLILGQGGAFF
TRBV11-3	TRBJ2-3	many	TRBD1	TGTGCCAGCAGCCCATGGGGGGGACAGGGACTTACAGATACGCAGTATTTT	CASSPWGGQGLTDTQYF
TRBV19	TRBJ1-2	NA	TRBD1	TGTGCCAGTAGTCCGGACAGGTTTCGTGGCTACACCTTC	CASSPDRFRGYTF
TRBV12-3/TRBV12-4	TRBJ2-1	many	NA	TGTGCCAGCAGCCCCGGAGGGTTTACGTACGATGAGCAGTTCTTC	CASSPGGFTYDEQFF
TRBV5-1	TRBJ1-4	many	NA	TGCGCCAGCAGATCCTCCGTGGCTGAAAAACTGTTTTTT	CASRSSVAEKLFF
TRBV7-2	TRBJ2-2	many	TRBD2	TGTGCCAGCAGCTTGACGGGAGGAAGAACCGGGGAGCTGTTTTTT	CASSLTGGRTGELFF